This is a list of T cell receptor beta chains from one sample in a study of CD8+ T cells in alopecia areata. Data came from immunoSEQ multiplex PCR; TCRdb stores just in-frame clones and leaves some out. Here the sample spans 95,000 to 120,000 clones, approximately 50% being singletons. Sequencing input: NKG2D-low CD8+ T cells sorted from blood. Source of these receptors: a human donor with alopecia areata. CDR3s include the opening cysteine and the closing phenylalanine or tryptophan. D genes are given only for firm matches. Where a row states a size, it is once, few, many or the class of an expanded clone; other rows omit it.

TRBD1,NA,TRBV19,TRBJ2-7,CASSSSGGSYEQYF,TGTGCCAGTAGTTCCTCAGGGGGCTCCTACGAGCAGTACTTC
NA,once,TRBV27,TRBJ2-3,CASSSTHKAYF,TGTGCCAGCAGTTCGACACACAAAGCGTATTTT
NA,NA,TRBV27,TRBJ1-5,CASSDAGDGPQHF,TGTGCCAGCAGTGACGCAGGGGACGGACCCCAGCATTTT
TRBD1,few,TRBV7-9,TRBJ2-4,CASSYRGRSIQYF,TGTGCCAGCAGCTACAGGGGGCGTTCCATTCAGTACTTC
NA,NA,TRBV5-1,TRBJ2-1,CASTPRETYSYNEQFF,TGCGCCAGCACCCCTCGCGAGACTTATTCCTACAATGAGCAGTTCTTC
NA,NA,TRBV5-1,TRBJ2-7,CASNGAGEQYF,TGCGCCAGCAATGGGGCCGGGGAGCAGTACTTC
NA,NA,TRBV27,TRBJ2-7,CASNQLGVRGYEQYF,TGTGCCAGCAACCAACTCGGGGTGAGGGGCTACGAGCAGTACTTC
TRBD1,NA,TRBV27,TRBJ2-7,CASSLSRTGFANEQYF,TGTGCCAGCAGTTTATCGCGGACAGGGTTCGCCAACGAGCAGTACTTC
TRBD2,NA,TRBV29-1,TRBJ2-3,CSVDGLAGGRSTDTQYF,TGCAGCGTTGACGGACTAGCGGGAGGCCGGAGCACAGATACGCAGTATTTT
NA,few,TRBV19,TRBJ2-1,CASSTRHSGFYNEQFF,TGTGCCAGTAGTACTCGTCATAGCGGATTCTACAATGAGCAGTTCTTC
TRBD2,NA,TRBV5-4,TRBJ2-1,CASSPEPAGLGGEQFF,TGTGCCAGCAGCCCGGAGCCAGCGGGACTGGGCGGTGAGCAGTTCTTC
NA,NA,TRBV27,TRBJ1-4,CASSSGTGGGKLFF,TGTGCCAGCAGCTCCGGGACCGGAGGGGGAAAACTGTTTTTT
NA,NA,TRBV27,TRBJ1-2,CASSLGNPNYGYTF,TGTGCCAGCAGTTTAGGCAACCCTAACTATGGCTACACCTTC
NA,NA,TRBV7-9,TRBJ2-1,CASSPTSSNEQFF,TGTGCCAGCAGCCCGACTAGTTCGAATGAGCAGTTCTTC
NA,NA,TRBV5-1,TRBJ2-7,CASSLASRLYEQYF,TGCGCCAGCAGCTTGGCTAGCAGACTTTACGAGCAGTACTTC
NA,NA,TRBV7-9,TRBJ2-7,CASSLALYEQYF,TGTGCCAGCAGCTTAGCGTTATACGAGCAGTACTTC
TRBD1,NA,TRBV28,TRBJ1-2,CASSKRDRGLDGYTF,TGTGCCAGCAGTAAGCGGGACAGGGGTCTGGATGGCTACACCTTC
NA,once,TRBV7-2,TRBJ2-3,CASSSGIQGSYF,TGTGCCAGCAGCTCCGGGATCCAAGGATCGTATTTT
TRBD1,few,TRBV6-4,TRBJ2-1,CASSAGTDYNEQFF,TGTGCCAGCAGCGCCGGGACAGACTACAATGAGCAGTTCTTC
TRBD1,NA,TRBV7-9,TRBJ2-3,CASRGTGATDTQYF,TGTGCCAGCAGAGGGACAGGGGCCACAGATACGCAGTATTTT
NA,NA,TRBV14,TRBJ1-2,CASSLTGGVGTF,TGTGCCAGCAGCCTCACCGGCGGGGTAGGCACCTTC
TRBD1,few,TRBV19,TRBJ1-1,CASSRRLGQYTEAFF,TGTGCCAGTAGTCGGCGGTTGGGACAGTACACTGAAGCTTTCTTT
TRBD1,NA,TRBV7-9,TRBJ1-5,CASSSGGRRPQHF,TGTGCCAGCAGCTCAGGGGGTAGGCGGCCCCAGCATTTT